This T cell receptor beta chain comes out of a study of a mutant IDH1 vaccine in newly diagnosed glioma (dated by TCRdb to the early 2020s). For the study in its entirety: Eight vaccinations were administered to patients in weeks 1, 3, 5, 7, 11, 15, 19 and 23, corresponding to visits V03 through V10. Of the roughly 30 treated patients, approximately 60% were male and approximately 40% were female, and the mean age was 40.4 years. Peripheral blood samples were drawn at six visits, namely V03 (baseline), V05, V07, V10, V12 and V13. For exploratory analyses, longitudinal TCRB deep sequencing was carried out in under 30 treated patients wherever samples were available. Vaccination was initiated 4-6 weeks after radiotherapy alone, or concurrently with temozolomide cycles in the chemotherapy-containing groups. Prior to enrollment, standard therapy consisting of radiotherapy alone, temozolomide alone, or radiochemotherapy with temozolomide had been administered to patients, with the combination being received by most patients. Results and caveats for the whole study, not just this receptor: Immune responses induced by the vaccine were seen in approximately 93% of patients across multiple MHC alleles. Changes in the top peripheral T cell clonotypes picked up by TCRB sequencing did not appear to be linked to pseudoprogression. Availability determined which PBMC samples were chosen for TCRB deep sequencing. It was noted by the authors that analyses of patient blood samples could not be reproduced owing to sample limitations.

This clone is categorized as medium-sized (0.01 to 0.1%). Its cognate antigen has yet to be identified. No base-level quality is on record; no much larger clone is a single base apart. In the germline V gene, CDR1 corresponds to SNHLY and CDR2 to FYNNEI. The CDR3, cysteine through phenylalanine, is 11 amino acids long. Only the CDR3 portion is preserved as DNA: 33 bases, with reading frame beginning at the first base. V and J are truncated by 7 bases and 3 bases respectively, leaving an intervening sequence of 7 bases. In light of the paper, this sample's time point label describes: week 11, during vaccination. A 20-mer mutant IDH1 peptide at 300 micrograms in Montanide made up each vaccine dose, which was injected subcutaneously together with topical imiquimod. All donors had newly diagnosed IDH1-mutant astrocytomas of WHO grade 3 or 4 that showed loss of nuclear ATRX. The samples were drawn from NOA16, a multicentre, single-arm, open-label phase I trial in Germany that tested a mutant IDH1 peptide vaccine in humans for the first time. Genomic DNA for TCRB sequencing was isolated from EDTA blood with the DNeasy Blood and Tissue Kit.

Library construction relied on the immunoSEQ multiplex PCR assay. Following the manufacturer's protocol, the hsTCRB Kit was used to amplify rearranged TCR beta chain sequences. Sequencing of TCRB libraries was carried out on an Illumina MiSeq. In the paper's pipeline: The kit vendor's proprietary platform handled demultiplexing, trimming and gene mapping. This is the immuneACCESS table as TCRdb keeps it, with only in-frame sequences that have V and J called. A part of the clones is gone; compared with another copy, unresolved V genes explain less than half, and the rest is unexplained. V and J calls and clone size are given by that table; D and trimming were obtained from the DNA. The sample data list 55,000 or so clones, and roughly 90% of these were observed just once. 2.4% of the sample lies in the top ten.

Here the sequenced sample was PBMCs, taken from a glioma patient whose treatment included an IDH1 peptide vaccine. The chain couples TRBV2 to TRBJ2-7, with no reliable assignment of the D segment. The receptor's source is a man aged 50 to 60 with glioma. The CDR3 reads CASNYSYEQYF. The DNA sequence is TGTGCCAGCAATTACAGCTACGAGCAGTACTTC.